The 5 T cell receptor beta chains listed next were all sequenced from one sample in a study of cytomegalovirus exposure and HLA in healthy donors. PCR was performed using 60 Vbeta and 13 Jbeta primers. This table comes from immunoSEQ multiplex PCR, and its TCRdb copy is limited to in-frame clones, with some not included. Of fewer than 200,000 clones detected, approximately 76% appear once; the ten largest clones hold approximately 1.4%. Sequencing input: PBMCs. All receptors derive from a man aged 60 to 69 in good health and CMV-seronegative.

This chain connects TRBV19 to TRBJ1-4, with D possibly being TRBD1 (6 bases). The V and J ends lost 5 bases and 0 bases respectively, with 16 bases between them. The CDR3 spans 17 residues. The germline V gene encodes CDR1 LNHDA and CDR2 SQIVND (reference sequence). CDR3 amino acids: CASSPEQGAATNEKLFF. DNA for the CDR3: TGTGCCAGTAGTCCTGAACAGGGAGCTGCAACTAATGAAAAACTGTTTTTT.

This chain connects TRBV6-6 to TRBJ1-1; 7 nucleotides agree with TRBD1. CDR3 length equals 16 residues. V dropped 0 bases and J dropped 10; count of bases not matched to a gene: 14. From germline, CDR1 is MNHNY and CDR2 SVGAGI (reference sequence). CDR3 nucleotides: TGTGCCAGCAGTTACTCCCCACAGGGGCCAGGGGGAAGAGCTTTCTTT. The encoded protein is CASSYSPQGPGGRAFF.

V usage is TRBV11-2 and J usage is TRBJ1-6; 9 bases fit TRBD1. The CDR3 runs to 17 residues. CDR1 SGHAT and CDR2 FQNNGV come from the germline V gene. V shed 3 bases, J shed 1 base, and the junction held 4 bases outside the gene matches. CDR3 nucleotide sequence: TGTGCCAGCAGCTTTACAGGGGGCCGATCCTATAATTCACCCCTCCACTTT. Amino acids: CASSFTGGRSYNSPLHF.

This clone occurred once. The chain joins TRBV7-9 to TRBJ1-2, with D unclear. Trimming stripped 3 bases from V and 0 bases from J, with 14 bases between. The CDR3 has 16 amino acids. Germline CDR1 reads SEHNR; CDR2 reads FQNEAQ (reference sequence). CDR3 region: CASSLGGSQANYGYTF. The CDR3 nucleotides read TGTGCCAGCAGCTTGGGCGGGAGTCAGGCTAACTATGGCTACACCTTC.

V gene TRBV7-2 combines with J gene TRBJ2-3; D gene ambiguous. CDR3 length: 15 residues. The V gene lost 6 bases and the J gene lost 0 bases, with 13 bases spanning the gap. Per the germline V gene, CDR1 is SGHTA and CDR2 is FQGNSA. CDR3 DNA sequence: TGTGCCAGCAGATCGACTCCCCTTAGCACAGATACGCAGTATTTT. Translation: CASRSTPLSTDTQYF.